This T cell receptor beta chain was sequenced for a study of T cells in Graves' hyperthyroidism and ophthalmopathy. There were TCR beta CDR3 regions amplified from RNA transcripts. A set of HTBI primers served as the primers for a first-round RT-PCR of the TCR CDR3. TCRdb analysed the multiplex PCR reads with MiXCR anew, one entry per CDR3 protein. The sample lists a few hundred thousand distinct CDR3 sequences, more than 20% occurring once. The receptor was derived from a man aged 18 to 35 with Graves' hyperthyroidism. The sequencing input was blood.

The CDR3 loop reads CASTRQGASNYEQYF. The CDR3 nucleotides read TGTGCCAGCACTCGACAGGGGGCGTCTAATTACGAGCAGTACTTC. This sequence joins TRBV6-2 or TRBV6-3 and TRBJ2-7; TRBD1 agrees at 10 bases. Germline V gives CDR1 MNHEY, CDR2 SVGEGT. The CDR3 sequence is 15 residues long. The trim removed 7 bases at V and 4 bases at J, leaving 10 bases unmatched.